Listed below are T cell receptor beta chains from one sample, sequenced in a study of beta chain features in type 1 diabetes. The assay was immunoSEQ multiplex PCR, and TCRdb's table has in-frame clones only and misses some. The repertoire holds around 260,000 clones, with roughly 20% as singletons. The specimen sequenced was naive CD4+ T cells from blood. The receptor set was obtained from a woman in her 40s with type 1 diabetes. Each CDR3 is given with its conserved first and last residue. A D gene is named only where the DNA matches it firmly. Part of the rows lack a size; the others show once, few, many or a class for expanded clones.

J,V,size,D,DNA,CDR3
TRBJ2-6,TRBV7-9,few,.,TGTGCCAGCAGCCGAGTATGGGCGTCTGGGGCCAACGTCCTGACTTTC,CASSRVWASGANVLTF
TRBJ2-1,TRBV29-1,.,TRBD2,TGCAGCGTGCCCGGACTAGCGGGGAATGAGCAGTTCTTC,CSVPGLAGNEQFF
TRBJ2-1,TRBV5-1,.,.,TGCGCCAGCAGCTTCCGGGACTCCCTCCTTAACAATGAGCAGTTCTTC,CASSFRDSLLNNEQFF
TRBJ1-1,TRBV29-1,.,TRBD1,TGCAGCGCTTCGACAGGGGGCACTGAAGCTTTCTTT,CSASTGGTEAFF
TRBJ1-2,TRBV6-5,.,.,TGTGCCAGCAGTGACCAGGGGTATGGCTACACCTTC,CASSDQGYGYTF
TRBJ1-1,TRBV4-1,.,TRBD1,TGCGCCAGCAGCCACCGACAGGGAACAAACACTGAAGCTTTCTTT,CASSHRQGTNTEAFF
TRBJ2-7,TRBV7-9,.,.,TGTGCCAGCAGCTTCCAGGGTTCCTCCTACGAGCAGTACTTC,CASSFQGSSYEQYF
TRBJ2-5,TRBV7-2,.,TRBD1,TGTGCCAGCAGCCTGGACAGGGCTGGCCAAGAGACCCAGTACTTC,CASSLDRAGQETQYF
TRBJ2-7,TRBV6-6,.,.,TGTGCCAGCAGTCCCCAGTACGAGCAGTACTTC,CASSPQYEQYF
TRBJ1-5,TRBV25-1,.,.,TGTGCCAGCAGGCCGACAGACAGCAATCAGCCCCAGCATTTT,CASRPTDSNQPQHF
TRBJ2-2,TRBV9,.,.,TGTGCCAGCAGCGTCCTCACCGGGGAGCTGTTTTTT,CASSVLTGELFF
TRBJ2-5,TRBV29-1,.,.,TGCAGCGTCGGACTCCATATACAACAAGAGACCCAGTACTTC,CSVGLHIQQETQYF
TRBJ1-2,TRBV2,.,.,TGTGCCAGCAGTGCCGGGACACTTGGCTACACCTTC,CASSAGTLGYTF
TRBJ2-2,TRBV28,.,.,TGTGCCAGCGCGGGCGGGACAGTGAACACCGGGGAGCTGTTTTTT,CASAGGTVNTGELFF
TRBJ1-1,TRBV18,.,TRBD1,TGTGCCAGCTCACCTACCCCGGACAGGGCGAACACTGAAGCTTTCTTT,CASSPTPDRANTEAFF
TRBJ2-3,TRBV28,.,.,TGTGCCAGCAGTAGCCCCCCGGATACGCAGTATTTT,CASSSPPDTQYF
TRBJ2-3,TRBV15,few,TRBD2,TGTGCCACCAGCCGCGGGCTAGCGGGAGTGGATACGCAGTATTTT,CATSRGLAGVDTQYF
TRBJ2-3,TRBV10-3,.,TRBD2,TGTGCCATCGCGGGAGGCACAGATACGCAGTATTTT,CAIAGGTDTQYF
TRBJ2-3,TRBV7-3,.,TRBD2,TGTGCCAGCAGCTTATTGGGACTAGCGGTAACCACAGATACGCAGTATTTT,CASSLLGLAVTTDTQYF
TRBJ2-5,TRBV2,few,.,TGTGCCAGCAGTGTGGAGGTAGCGGAGACCCAGTACTTC,CASSVEVAETQYF
TRBJ2-1,TRBV30,.,TRBD2,TGTGCCTGGACCCCCGGGCTAGCGGGAGGACCCTTTTACAATGAGCAGTTCTTC,CAWTPGLAGGPFYNEQFF
TRBJ1-6,TRBV5-8,once,.,TGTGCCAGCAGCTTTTTAGAGGGAAGCCCCCTCCACTTT,CASSFLEGSPLHF
TRBJ2-7,TRBV14,.,TRBD1,TGTGCCAGCAGCCCACAGGGGTGGTACGAGCAGTACTTC,CASSPQGWYEQYF
TRBJ2-1,TRBV11-2,few,TRBD2,TGTGCCAGCAGCGGAGGACTAGCGGGAGGTTACAATGAGCAGTTCTTC,CASSGGLAGGYNEQFF
TRBJ2-7,TRBV7-2,.,.,TGTGCCAGCGGGGAGGCCGTCGAGGACGAGCAGTACTTC,CASGEAVEDEQYF
TRBJ1-1,TRBV6-6,.,.,TGTGCCAGCATGGGAGGATTCACTGAAGCTTTCTTT,CASMGGFTEAFF
TRBJ2-7,TRBV25-1,.,.,TGTGCCAGCAGTGAATACGGGAGCTCCTACGAGCAGTACTTC,CASSEYGSSYEQYF
TRBJ1-5,TRBV19,few,.,TGTGCCAGTAGTATAGCCCAGCAGCCCCAGCATTTT,CASSIAQQPQHF
TRBJ2-7,TRBV18,.,.,TGTGCCAGCTCACCGGAGAGGACAGTCGAGCAGTACTTC,CASSPERTVEQYF
TRBJ2-3,TRBV9,once,.,TGTGCCAGCAGCTTGACTTCCACAGATACGCAGTATTTT,CASSLTSTDTQYF
TRBJ2-5,TRBV2,few,.,TGTGCCAGCCGGGTGGAACAAGAGACCCAGTACTTC,CASRVEQETQYF
TRBJ1-2,TRBV7-2,.,TRBD1,TGTGCCAGCAGCTTGGGACAGGGCACACTCGATAACTATGGCTACACCTTC,CASSLGQGTLDNYGYTF
TRBJ2-5,TRBV19,few,.,TGTGCCAGTAGAGGACAGCCAGGAGAGACCCAGTACTTC,CASRGQPGETQYF
TRBJ2-1,TRBV25-1,few,.,TGTGCCAGCATCGGGACTTACAATGAGCAGTTCTTC,CASIGTYNEQFF
TRBJ2-7,TRBV5-1,.,.,TGCGCCAGCAGCCAGGACTATTCCTACGAGCAGTACTTC,CASSQDYSYEQYF
TRBJ1-5,TRBV27,.,.,TGTGCCAGCAGTTTTGCGGGGAGTCAGCCCCAGCATTTT,CASSFAGSQPQHF
TRBJ2-3,TRBV9,.,.,TGTGCCAGCAGCGTCCTAGCGACTATCACAGATACGCAGTATTTT,CASSVLATITDTQYF
TRBJ2-5,TRBV7-2,.,.,TGTGCCAGCAGCTTCTGGGTACAGGAGACCCAGTACTTC,CASSFWVQETQYF
TRBJ2-5,TRBV18,.,.,TGTGCCAGCTCACGGACAGATCAAGAGACCCAGTACTTC,CASSRTDQETQYF
TRBJ2-2,TRBV7-9,.,TRBD2,TGTGCCAGCAGCTTAACCGGGAGGACCGGGGAGCTGTTTTTT,CASSLTGRTGELFF
TRBJ2-3,TRBV29-1,.,.,TGCAGCTTCGCGAGTCCCACAGATACGCAGTATTTT,CSFASPTDTQYF